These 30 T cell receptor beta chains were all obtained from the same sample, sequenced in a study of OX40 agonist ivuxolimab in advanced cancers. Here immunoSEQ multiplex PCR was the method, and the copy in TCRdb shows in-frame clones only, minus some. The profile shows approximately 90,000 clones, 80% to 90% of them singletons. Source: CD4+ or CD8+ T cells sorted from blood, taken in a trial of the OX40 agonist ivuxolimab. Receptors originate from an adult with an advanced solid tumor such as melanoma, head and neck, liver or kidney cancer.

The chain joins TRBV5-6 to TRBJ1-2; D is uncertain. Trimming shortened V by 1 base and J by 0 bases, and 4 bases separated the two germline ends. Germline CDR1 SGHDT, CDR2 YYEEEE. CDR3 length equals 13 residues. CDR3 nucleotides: TGTGCCAGCAGCTTGAATGCTAACTATGGCTACACCTTC. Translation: CASSLNANYGYTF.

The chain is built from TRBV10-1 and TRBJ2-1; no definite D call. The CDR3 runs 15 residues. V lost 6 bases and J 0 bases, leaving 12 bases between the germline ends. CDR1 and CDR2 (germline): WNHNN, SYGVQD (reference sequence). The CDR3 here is CASSTTANSYNEQFF. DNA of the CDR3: TGCGCCAGCAGCACGACCGCTAACTCCTACAATGAGCAGTTCTTC.

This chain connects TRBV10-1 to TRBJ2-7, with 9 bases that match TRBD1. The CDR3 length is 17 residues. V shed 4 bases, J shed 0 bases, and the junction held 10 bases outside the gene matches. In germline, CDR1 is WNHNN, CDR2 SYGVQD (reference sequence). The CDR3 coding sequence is TGCGCCAGCAGTGGGGCGTCGGGACAGGGCAGCTCCTACGAGCAGTACTTC. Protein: CASSGASGQGSSYEQYF.

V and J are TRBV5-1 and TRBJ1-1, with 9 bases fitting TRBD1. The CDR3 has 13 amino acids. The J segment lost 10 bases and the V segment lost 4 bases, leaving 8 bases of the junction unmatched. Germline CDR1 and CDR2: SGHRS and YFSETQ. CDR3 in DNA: TGCGCCAGCAGCCCCCGGGACAGGGATCCAGCTTTCTTT. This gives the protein CASSPRDRDPAFF.

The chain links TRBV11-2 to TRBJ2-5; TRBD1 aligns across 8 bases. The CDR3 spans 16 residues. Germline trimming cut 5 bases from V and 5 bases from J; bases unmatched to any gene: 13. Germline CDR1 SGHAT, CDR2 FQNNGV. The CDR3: CASSTLWTGSGETQYF. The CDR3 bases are TGTGCCAGCAGCACTCTATGGACAGGGTCGGGGGAGACCCAGTACTTC.

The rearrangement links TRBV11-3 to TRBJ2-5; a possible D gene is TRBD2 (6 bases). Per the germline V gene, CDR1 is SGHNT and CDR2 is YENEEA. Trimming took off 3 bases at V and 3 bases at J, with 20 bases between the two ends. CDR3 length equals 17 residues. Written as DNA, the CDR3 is TGTGCCAGCAGCTTCCCCTTCCCCCCACTAGCCGAAGAGACCCAGTACTTC. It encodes CASSFPFPPLAEETQYF.

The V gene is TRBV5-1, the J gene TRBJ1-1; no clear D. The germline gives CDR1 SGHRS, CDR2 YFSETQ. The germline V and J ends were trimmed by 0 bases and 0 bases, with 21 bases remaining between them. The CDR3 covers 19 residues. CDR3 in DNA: TGCGCCAGCAGCTTGGGAAGGCAGCCAAGGAGGGTTATGAACACTGAAGCTTTCTTT. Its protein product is CASSLGRQPRRVMNTEAFF. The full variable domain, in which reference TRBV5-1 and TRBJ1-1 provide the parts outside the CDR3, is KAGVTQTPRYLIKTRGQQVTLSCSPISGHRSVSWYQQTPGQGLQFLFEYFSETQRNKGNFPGRFSGRQFSNSRSEMNVSTLELGDSALYLCASSLGRQPRRVMNTEAFFGQGTRLTVV.

CDR3 protein: CATVTVSGANVLTF. CDR3 bases: TGTGCCACCGTGACAGTCTCTGGGGCCAACGTCCTGACTTTC. The rearrangement joins TRBV28 to TRBJ2-6, with D perhaps matching TRBD1 (5 bases). The CDR3 loop spans 14 amino acids. Trimming cost V 10 bases and J 0 bases, with 10 bases left between them. From germline, CDR1 is MDHEN and CDR2 SYDVKM.

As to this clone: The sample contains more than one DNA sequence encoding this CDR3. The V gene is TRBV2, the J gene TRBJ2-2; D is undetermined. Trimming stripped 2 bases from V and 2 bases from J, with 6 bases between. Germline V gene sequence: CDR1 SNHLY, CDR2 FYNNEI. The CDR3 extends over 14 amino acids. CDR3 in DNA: TGTGCCAGCAGTGAAACCACTAACACCGGGGAGCTGTTTTTT. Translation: CASSETTNTGELFF.

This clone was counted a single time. CDR3: CASSLATQETQYF. The DNA for the CDR3 is TGTGCCAGCAGCTTGGCCACCCAGGAGACCCAGTACTTC. V gene TRBV5-4 combines with J gene TRBJ2-5, with D hard to call. The CDR3 extends over 13 amino acids. Germline-derived CDR1 and CDR2 are SGHNT and YYREEE (reference sequence). Between the trimmed V and J ends, which lost 0 bases and 5 bases, there was a span of 8 bases.

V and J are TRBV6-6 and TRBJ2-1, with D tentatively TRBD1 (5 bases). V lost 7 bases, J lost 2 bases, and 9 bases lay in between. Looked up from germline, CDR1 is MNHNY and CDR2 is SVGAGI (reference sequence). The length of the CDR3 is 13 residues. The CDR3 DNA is TGTGCCAGCACGCGCAGGGCCTACAATGAGCAGTTCTTC. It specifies CASTRRAYNEQFF.

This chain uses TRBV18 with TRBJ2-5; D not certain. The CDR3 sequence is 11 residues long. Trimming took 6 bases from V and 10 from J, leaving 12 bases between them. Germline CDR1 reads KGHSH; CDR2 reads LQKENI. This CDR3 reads CASSTQRDQYF. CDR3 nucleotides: TGTGCCAGCTCCACCCAAAGAGACCAGTACTTC. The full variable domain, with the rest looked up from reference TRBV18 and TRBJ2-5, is NAGVMQNPRHLVRRRGQEARLRCSPMKGHSHVYWYRQLPEEGLKFMVYLQKENIIDESGMPKERFSAEFPKEGPSILRIQQVVRGDSAAYFCASSTQRDQYFGPGTRLLVL.

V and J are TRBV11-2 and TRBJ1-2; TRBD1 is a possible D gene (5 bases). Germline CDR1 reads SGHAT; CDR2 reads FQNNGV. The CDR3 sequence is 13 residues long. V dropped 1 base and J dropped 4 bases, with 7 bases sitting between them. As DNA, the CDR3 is TGTGCCAGCAGCTTAGCGGGACCCTATGGCTACACCTTC. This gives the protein CASSLAGPYGYTF.

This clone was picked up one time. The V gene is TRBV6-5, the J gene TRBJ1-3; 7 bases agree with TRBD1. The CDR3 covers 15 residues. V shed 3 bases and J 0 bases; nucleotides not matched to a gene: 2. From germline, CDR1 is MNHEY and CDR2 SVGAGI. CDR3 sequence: CASSYDRASGNTIYF. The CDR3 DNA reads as TGTGCCAGCAGTTATGACAGGGCCTCTGGAAACACCATATATTTT.

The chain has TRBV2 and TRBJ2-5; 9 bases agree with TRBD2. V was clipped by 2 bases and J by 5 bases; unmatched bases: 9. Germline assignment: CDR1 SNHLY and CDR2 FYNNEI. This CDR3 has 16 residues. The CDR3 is CASSEIRRGGLETQYF. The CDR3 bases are TGTGCCAGCAGTGAAATCAGGCGGGGGGGCCTGGAGACCCAGTACTTC.

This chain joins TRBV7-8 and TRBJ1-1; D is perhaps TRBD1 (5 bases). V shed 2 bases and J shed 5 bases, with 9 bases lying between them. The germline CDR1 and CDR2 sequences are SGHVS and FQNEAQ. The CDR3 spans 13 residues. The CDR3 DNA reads TGTGCCAGCAGCTTACGGTCAGGGACTGAAGCTTTCTTT. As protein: CASSLRSGTEAFF.

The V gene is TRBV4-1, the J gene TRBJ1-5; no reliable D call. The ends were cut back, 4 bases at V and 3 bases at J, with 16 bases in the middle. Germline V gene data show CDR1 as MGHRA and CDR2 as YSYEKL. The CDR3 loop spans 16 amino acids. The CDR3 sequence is CASSPVAGEPNQPQHF. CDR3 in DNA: TGCGCCAGCAGCCCGGTTGCCGGGGAGCCCAATCAGCCCCAGCATTTT.

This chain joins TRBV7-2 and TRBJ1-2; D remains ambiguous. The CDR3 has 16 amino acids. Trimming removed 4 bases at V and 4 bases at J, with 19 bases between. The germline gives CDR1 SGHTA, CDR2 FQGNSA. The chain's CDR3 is CASSSHRAFLSYGYTF. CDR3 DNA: TGTGCCAGCAGCTCGCACCGGGCCTTCCTAAGCTATGGCTACACCTTC.

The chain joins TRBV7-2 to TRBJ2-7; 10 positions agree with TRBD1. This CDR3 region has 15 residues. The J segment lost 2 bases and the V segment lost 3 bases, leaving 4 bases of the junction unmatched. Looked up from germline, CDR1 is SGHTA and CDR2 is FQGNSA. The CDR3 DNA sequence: TGTGCCAGCAGCTTGTCAGGGACAGGGGCCTACGAGCAGTACTTC. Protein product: CASSLSGTGAYEQYF.

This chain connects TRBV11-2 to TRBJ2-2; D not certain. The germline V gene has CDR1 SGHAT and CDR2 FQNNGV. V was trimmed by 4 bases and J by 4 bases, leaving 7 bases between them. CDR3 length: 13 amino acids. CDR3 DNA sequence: TGTGCCAGCAGCTCCCGGAGCACCGGGGAGCTGTTTTTT. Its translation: CASSSRSTGELFF.

The CDR3 region has the DNA TGTGCCAGCAGTGGGACAGGGGCCACCGGGGAGCTGTTTTTT. Translated: CASSGTGATGELFF. The V call is TRBV2, the J call TRBJ2-2; 9 positions agree with TRBD1. Germline V CDR1 and CDR2: SNHLY, FYNNEI. The trim removed 4 bases at V and 4 bases at J, leaving 1 base unmatched. The CDR3 contains 14 residues. Combining the CDR3 with reference TRBV2 and TRBJ2-2 gives the whole variable domain EPEVTQTPSHQVTQMGQEVILRCVPISNHLYFYWYRQILGQKVEFLVSFYNNEISEKSEIFDDQFSVERPDGSNFTLKIRSTKLEDSAMYFCASSGTGATGELFFGEGSRLTVL.

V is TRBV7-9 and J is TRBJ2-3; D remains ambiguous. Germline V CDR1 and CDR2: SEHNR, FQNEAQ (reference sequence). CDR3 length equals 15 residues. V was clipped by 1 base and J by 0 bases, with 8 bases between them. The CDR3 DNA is TGTGCCAGCAGCTTAGAGCGTGCTAGCACAGATACGCAGTATTTT. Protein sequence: CASSLERASTDTQYF.

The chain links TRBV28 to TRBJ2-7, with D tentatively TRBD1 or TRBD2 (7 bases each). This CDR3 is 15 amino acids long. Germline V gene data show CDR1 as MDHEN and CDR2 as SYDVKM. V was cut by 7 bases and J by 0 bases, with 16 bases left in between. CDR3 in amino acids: CASTPGGQSSYEQYF. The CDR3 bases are TGTGCCAGCACTCCGGGGGGACAGAGCTCCTACGAGCAGTACTTC.

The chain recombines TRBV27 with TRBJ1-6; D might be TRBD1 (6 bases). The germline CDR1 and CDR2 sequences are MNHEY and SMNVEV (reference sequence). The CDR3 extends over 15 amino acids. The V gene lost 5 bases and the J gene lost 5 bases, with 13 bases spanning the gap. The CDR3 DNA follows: TGTGCCAGCAGTAATACAGGGTGGGATAATTCACCCCTCCACTTT. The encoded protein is CASSNTGWDNSPLHF.

CDR3 residues: CASNHGQPLGEQYF. CDR3 nucleotides: TGTGCCAGCAACCACGGACAGCCCCTGGGCGAGCAGTACTTC. This chain uses TRBV6-6 with TRBJ2-7, with a possible D match to TRBD1 (6 bases). V gave up 7 bases and J gave up 6 bases, with 19 bases separating them. Germline loops: CDR1 MNHNY, CDR2 SVGAGI (reference sequence). This CDR3 region has 14 residues.

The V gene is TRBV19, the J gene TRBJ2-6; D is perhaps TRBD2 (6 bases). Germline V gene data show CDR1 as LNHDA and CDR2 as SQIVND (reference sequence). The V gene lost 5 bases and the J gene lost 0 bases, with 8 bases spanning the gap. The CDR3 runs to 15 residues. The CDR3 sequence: CASSLGLSGANVLTF. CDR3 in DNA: TGTGCCAGTAGTTTGGGACTCTCTGGGGCCAACGTCCTGACTTTC.

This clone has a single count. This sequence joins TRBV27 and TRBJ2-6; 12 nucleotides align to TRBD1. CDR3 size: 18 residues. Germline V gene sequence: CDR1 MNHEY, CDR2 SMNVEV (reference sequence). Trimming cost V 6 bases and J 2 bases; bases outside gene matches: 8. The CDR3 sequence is CASSASGQGAPGANVLTF. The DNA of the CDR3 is TGTGCCAGCAGCGCCTCGGGACAGGGGGCCCCTGGGGCCAACGTCCTGACTTTC.

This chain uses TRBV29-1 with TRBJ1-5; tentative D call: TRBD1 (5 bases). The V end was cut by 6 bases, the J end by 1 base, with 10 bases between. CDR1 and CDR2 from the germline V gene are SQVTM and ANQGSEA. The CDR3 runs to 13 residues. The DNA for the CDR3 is TGCAGCGTGGAGGAGGGGAGCAATCAGCCCCAGCATTTT. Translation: CSVEEGSNQPQHF.

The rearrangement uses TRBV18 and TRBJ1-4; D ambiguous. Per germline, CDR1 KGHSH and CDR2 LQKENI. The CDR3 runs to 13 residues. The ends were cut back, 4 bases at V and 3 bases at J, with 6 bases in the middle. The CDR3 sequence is CASSRAANEKLFF. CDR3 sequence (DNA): TGTGCCAGCTCACGGGCGGCTAATGAAAAACTGTTTTTT.

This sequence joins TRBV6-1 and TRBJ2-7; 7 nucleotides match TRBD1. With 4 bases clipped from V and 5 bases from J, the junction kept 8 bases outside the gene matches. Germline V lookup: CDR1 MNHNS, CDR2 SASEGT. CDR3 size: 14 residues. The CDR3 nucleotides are TGTGCCAGCAGTGCGTCAGGGGGTATCCACGAGCAGTACTTC. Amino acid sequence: CASSASGGIHEQYF.